The rows below give T cell receptor beta chains drawn from one sample of a study of blood T cell repertoires in COVID-19. Data came from immunoSEQ multiplex PCR; TCRdb stores just in-frame clones and leaves some out. The sample shows 200,000 to 300,000 clones, 84% of them seen only once. The sequenced sample consisted of peripheral blood. The source is a man over 45 with acute or convalescent COVID-19. Both conserved end residues are part of each CDR3. A D gene is named only where the DNA matches it firmly. The size of a clone is reported for some rows only, either as once, few or many, or as a class for expanded clones.

D gene | clone size | J gene | V gene | CDR3 protein | CDR3 DNA
- | - | TRBJ2-7 | TRBV11-1 | CASSLGAQRGTEQYF | TGTGCCAGCAGCTTAGGGGCCCAAAGGGGTACAGAGCAGTACTTC
TRBD1 | - | TRBJ1-1 | TRBV30 | CAWSPGQARNTEAFF | TGTGCCTGGAGTCCAGGACAGGCGAGGAACACTGAAGCTTTCTTT
TRBD1 | - | TRBJ1-2 | TRBV28 | CASSLGQGGYTF | TGTGCCAGCAGTCTAGGACAGGGAGGCTACACCTTC
TRBD1 | - | TRBJ2-1 | TRBV9 | CASSVGQGANEQFF | TGTGCCAGCAGCGTAGGACAGGGGGCCAATGAGCAGTTCTTC
- | once | TRBJ1-4 | TRBV14 | CASSPPGVAAGEKLFF | TGTGCCAGCAGCCCACCGGGAGTGGCAGCCGGCGAAAAACTGTTTTTT
- | - | TRBJ1-5 | TRBV10-3 | CAISDYSGGGNQPQHF | TGTGCCATCAGTGATTATTCGGGGGGCGGCAATCAGCCCCAGCATTTT
- | - | TRBJ1-4 | TRBV12-3/TRBV12-4 | CASSFGGRKLFF | TGTGCCAGCAGTTTCGGGGGACGAAAACTGTTTTTT
- | - | TRBJ1-1 | TRBV7-6 | CASSLGGVNTEAFF | TGTGCCAGCAGCTTAGGAGGAGTGAACACTGAAGCTTTCTTT
TRBD1 | - | TRBJ1-1 | TRBV25-1 | CASRDRETEAFF | TGTGCCAGCAGGGACAGGGAAACTGAAGCTTTCTTT
- | - | TRBJ2-1 | TRBV18 | CASSPSMRDHYNEQFF | TGTGCCAGCTCACCAAGTATGCGGGATCACTACAATGAGCAGTTCTTC
TRBD1 | - | TRBJ2-7 | TRBV6-6 | CASSGEGQGSSYEQYF | TGTGCCAGCAGTGGAGAGGGACAGGGCTCCTCCTACGAGCAGTACTTC
TRBD1 | - | TRBJ1-2 | TRBV25-1 | CASSSPGQNYGYTF | TGTGCCAGCAGTTCCCCGGGACAGAACTATGGCTACACCTTC
TRBD1 | - | TRBJ2-7 | TRBV6-6 | CASSPGTGKGRSYEQYF | TGTGCCAGCAGTCCAGGGACAGGGAAGGGTAGATCCTACGAGCAGTACTTC
TRBD1 | - | TRBJ2-7 | TRBV25-1 | CASRLQGKSEQYF | TGTGCCAGCAGGCTACAGGGGAAGTCCGAGCAGTACTTC
TRBD1 | - | TRBJ1-2 | TRBV11-2 | CASRPGQGIPGGYTF | TGTGCCAGCAGACCGGGACAGGGGATCCCGGGGGGCTACACCTTC
- | - | TRBJ2-5 | TRBV5-1 | CASSLVQGLGQETQYF | TGCGCCAGCAGCTTGGTCCAGGGCCTCGGACAAGAGACCCAGTACTTC
TRBD2 | - | TRBJ2-7 | TRBV10-2 | CASSLSGNYEQYF | TGCGCCAGCAGCCTTAGCGGGAACTACGAGCAGTACTTC
- | once | TRBJ2-3 | TRBV2 | CASSPSESTDTQYF | TGTGCCAGCAGCCCTAGCGAGAGCACAGATACGCAGTATTTT
- | - | TRBJ1-1 | TRBV19 | CASSSRLNTEAFF | TGTGCCAGTAGTAGCAGGTTGAACACTGAAGCTTTCTTT
TRBD1 | - | TRBJ1-5 | TRBV18 | CASSPSRGNGNQPQHF | TGTGCCAGCTCACCATCCAGGGGGAACGGCAATCAGCCCCAGCATTTT
TRBD1 | - | TRBJ2-7 | TRBV4-1 | CASSPGQGAYEQYF | TGCGCCAGCAGCCCGGGACAGGGGGCCTACGAGCAGTACTTC
- | - | TRBJ1-5 | TRBV5-1 | CATSRTLSNQPQHF | TGCGCCACCAGTAGGACATTGAGCAATCAGCCCCAGCATTTT
TRBD1 | - | TRBJ1-1 | TRBV3-1/TRBV3-2 | CASSRDRENTEAFF | TGTGCCAGCAGCCGGGACAGGGAGAACACTGAAGCTTTCTTT
- | - | TRBJ2-4 | TRBV6-1 | CASSEVGGSLAKNIQYF | TGTGCCAGCAGTGAAGTTGGTGGCAGTCTAGCCAAAAACATTCAGTACTTC
TRBD1 | - | TRBJ2-1 | TRBV7-2 | CASSPGQANNEQFF | TGTGCCAGCAGCCCGGGACAGGCGAACAATGAGCAGTTCTTC
- | - | TRBJ2-3 | TRBV9 | CASSPWGDGSTDTQYF | TGTGCCAGCAGCCCCTGGGGGGACGGTAGCACAGATACGCAGTATTTT
TRBD2 | - | TRBJ2-3 | TRBV7-6 | CASSLAWEGDTQYF | TGTGCCAGCAGCTTAGCCTGGGAGGGAGATACGCAGTATTTT
- | - | TRBJ1-6 | TRBV5-1 | CASSSGSYNSPLHF | TGCGCCAGCAGCTCGGGCTCCTATAATTCACCCCTCCACTTT
- | - | TRBJ2-7 | TRBV28 | CASISGSVQGSYEQYF | TGTGCCAGCATCTCGGGGTCTGTACAGGGTTCCTACGAGCAGTACTTC
- | - | TRBJ2-7 | TRBV19 | CASRPPGPLSYEQYF | TGTGCCAGCCGACCCCCGGGTCCGCTCTCCTACGAGCAGTACTTC
TRBD1 | - | TRBJ1-2 | TRBV5-1 | CASSPGTEFGGYTF | TGCGCCAGCAGCCCCGGGACAGAGTTTGGTGGCTACACCTTC
- | - | TRBJ1-5 | TRBV5-6 | CASSRERNQPQHF | TGTGCCAGCAGCCGAGAGAGAAACCAGCCCCAGCATTTT
- | - | TRBJ1-2 | TRBV24-1 | CATSSVYGYTF | TGTGCCACCAGCTCCGTCTATGGCTACACCTTC
TRBD2 | - | TRBJ2-5 | TRBV5-8 | CASSPPSGRVETQYF | TGTGCCAGCAGCCCGCCTAGCGGGAGAGTAGAGACCCAGTACTTC
- | - | TRBJ2-7 | TRBV11-3 | CASSLGRGESYEQYF | TGTGCCAGCAGCTTAGGCAGGGGTGAGTCCTACGAGCAGTACTTC
- | - | TRBJ2-2 | TRBV4-2 | CASSHLSRAGELFF | TGTGCCAGCAGCCATCTCTCCCGCGCCGGGGAGCTGTTTTTT
TRBD2 | - | TRBJ2-1 | TRBV11-3 | CASSPLQREDEQFF | TGTGCCAGCAGCCCACTACAGCGGGAGGATGAGCAGTTCTTC